A single T cell receptor (beta chain) is shown here with its context. The sample originates from a study of CD8 T cells in Susac syndrome. Trimming at V came to 6 bases and at J to 6 bases, leaving 9 bases not matched to a gene. CDR3 size: 16 residues. Looked up from germline, CDR1 is MNHNY and CDR2 is SVGAGI (reference sequence). The authors reverse transcribed about 0.5 to 1 ug RNA with random hexamers. TCRdb redid the calling of the immunoSEQ multiplex PCR reads with MiXCR, one entry per CDR3 protein. The sample lists roughly 180,000 distinct CDR3 sequences, roughly 94% occurring once. Sequenced sample: CD4+ T cells from PBMCs. The clonotype originates from a human donor with Susac syndrome. The chain couples TRBV6-6 to TRBJ2-1; 12 bases are a match to TRBD1. The CDR3 protein is CASSSSRDRGRNEQFF. Written as DNA, the CDR3 is TGTGCCAGCAGCTCCTCCCGGGACAGGGGGCGCAATGAGCAGTTCTTC.